This record covers a single T cell receptor (beta chain). CDR1 and CDR2 from the germline V gene are LGHNA and YSLEER. The germline V and J ends were trimmed by 7 bases and 3 bases, with 23 bases remaining between them. This CDR3 comprises 17 residues. This sample is drawn from a study of blood T cell repertoires in COVID-19. Overall study context: Donors in the United States, Italy and Spain gave samples during acute or convalescent COVID-19. Sample material is recorded as cDNA or gDNA derived from T cells, B-cell-depleted T cells, or PBMCs.

Authors' processing steps: For nucleated cells, counts were estimated from reference gene primer amplification. Sequencing used immunoSEQ multiplex PCR; TCRdb keeps in-frame clones, though not all of them. V and J calls and clone size come straight from that table; D and trimming were deduced from the DNA. The profile shows 18,000 or so clones, nearly 90% of them singletons. This clonotype was obtained from a man aged 40-55 years with active COVID-19. The material sequenced was peripheral blood. The genes are TRBV4-3 and TRBJ2-3, with D perhaps matching TRBD2 (6 bases). The CDR3 DNA reads as TGCGCCAGCAAACAAAGCGGTGCGGGAAGTGCAACAGATACGCAGTATTTT. The encoded protein is CASKQSGAGSATDTQYF.